Included here is one TCR beta chain sequence, with context. The sample belongs to a study of blood T cell repertoires in COVID-19. Study-level information: From T cells, B-cell-depleted T cells, or PBMCs came the material, which was cDNA or gDNA.

Authors' methods: From reference gene primer amplification, estimates of nucleated cell counts were derived. Sequenced by immunoSEQ multiplex PCR; TCRdb stores in-frame clones only, minus some. Clone size and V and J calls were adopted from that table, with D and trimming inferred from the DNA. Of approximately 150,000 clones listed, more than 65% are singletons. V trimming: 4 bases; J trimming: 1 base; junction bases outside the gene matches: 8. Looked up from germline, CDR1 is SGHNT and CDR2 is YYREEE (reference sequence). This CDR3 comprises 15 residues. The chain links TRBV5-4 to TRBJ2-7; TRBD1 matches at 7 bases. The clonotype comes from a man aged 55-75 years with active or convalescent COVID-19. Sample: peripheral blood. The CDR3 sequence: CASSGPNRGSYEQYF. Here the CDR3 DNA reads TGTGCCAGCAGCGGACCTAACAGGGGTTCCTACGAGCAGTACTTC.